This passage covers 24 T cell receptor beta chains from one sample sequenced in a study of T-cell memory formation after mild COVID-19. TCRdb recomputed calls from the 5' RACE reads with MiXCR, one row per CDR3 protein. The data contain approximately 150,000 distinct CDR3 sequences, about a fifth of them seen just once; the ten biggest clones take up under 2.5%. The sequencing input was PBMCs or a T cell subset sorted from them (not recorded which). These receptors were collected from an adult woman who had mild COVID-19 (a few samples of this study predate the infection). Cell type and time point are not known.

This clonotype showed up many times. This sequence joins TRBV24-1 and TRBJ2-1; tentative D call: TRBD2 (6 bases). This CDR3 spans 16 amino acids. CDR1 and CDR2 (germline): KGHDR, SFDVKD. V lost 4 bases, J lost 3 bases, and 15 bases lay in between. The CDR3 reads CATSDHLTRVYNEQFF. The CDR3 DNA is TGTGCCACCAGTGACCATTTGACTAGGGTCTACAATGAGCAGTTCTTC.

This clonotype was seen a single time. The chain employs TRBV15 and TRBJ1-2; 11 bases agree with TRBD1. CDR1 and CDR2 (germline): LNHNV, YYDKDF (reference sequence). V trimming: 0 bases; J trimming: 5 bases; junction bases outside the gene matches: 5. This CDR3 is built from 16 residues. The CDR3 DNA reads TGTGCCACCAGCAGAGATCGGGGGACAGGGGGATATGGCTACACCTTC. As protein: CATSRDRGTGGYGYTF.

This clonotype was detected a few times. The CDR3 DNA is TGTGCCACCAGTGCTGGGGACAGGGGAGAAAATGAGCAGTTCTTC. Amino acid sequence: CATSAGDRGENEQFF. The chain recombines TRBV24-1 with TRBJ2-1, with TRBD1 matching 10 bases. This CDR3 is 15 amino acids long. Germline lookup yields CDR1 KGHDR and CDR2 SFDVKD. After removal of 5 bases from V and 7 bases from J, the junction contained 7 bases not matched to a gene.

V usage is TRBV5-1 and J usage is TRBJ2-1; possible D gene TRBD2, 6 bases. CDR3 length equals 15 residues. Germline V gene sequence: CDR1 SGHRS, CDR2 YFSETQ. V dropped 5 bases and J dropped 7 bases, with 19 bases sitting between them. In nucleotides, the CDR3 is TGCGCCAGCAGTTACTTGGGAGGCCCTGGAAATGAGCAGTTCTTC. Translating it yields CASSYLGGPGNEQFF.

The chain is built from TRBV5-1 and TRBJ1-1; a weak D match, TRBD1 (6 bases). This CDR3 spans 14 amino acids. V lost 8 bases, J lost 1 base, and 15 bases lay in between. CDR1 and CDR2 (germline): SGHRS, YFSETQ. In nucleotides, the CDR3 is TGCGCCAGTAGAATAGCGACAGGGAACACTGAAGCTTTCTTT. It specifies CASRIATGNTEAFF. Together with reference TRBV5-1 and TRBJ1-1, the CDR3 gives the full variable domain: KAGVTQTPRYLIKTRGQQVTLSCSPISGHRSVSWYQQTPGQGLQFLFEYFSETQRNKGNFPGRFSGRQFSNSRSEMNVSTLELGDSALYLCASRIATGNTEAFFGQGTRLTVV.

The chain combines TRBV5-1 with TRBJ2-2; D not resolved. Germline CDR1 reads SGHRS; CDR2 reads YFSETQ. The CDR3 sequence is 14 residues long. Between the trimmed V and J ends, which lost 4 bases and 4 bases, there was a span of 11 bases. The CDR3 protein is CASSPTMSTGELFF. For the CDR3, the DNA is TGCGCCAGCAGCCCGACGATGAGCACCGGGGAGCTGTTTTTT. The complete variable domain, with remaining parts taken from reference TRBV5-1 and TRBJ2-2, reads KAGVTQTPRYLIKTRGQQVTLSCSPISGHRSVSWYQQTPGQGLQFLFEYFSETQRNKGNFPGRFSGRQFSNSRSEMNVSTLELGDSALYLCASSPTMSTGELFFGEGSRLTVL.

This clonotype was seen a handful of times. CDR3 DNA: TGTGCCAGCAGCCAAGATTTGGCTAGCATTGTAAAGACCCAGTACTTC. It is translated as CASSQDLASIVKTQYF. The chain joins TRBV3-1 to TRBJ2-5; tentative D call: TRBD2 (5 bases). This CDR3 contains 16 residues. V was clipped by 0 bases and J by 6 bases, with 17 bases between them. Germline V gene sequence: CDR1 LGHDT, CDR2 YNNKEL (reference sequence).

The V call is TRBV27, the J call TRBJ2-1; D is unresolved. The CDR3 has 15 residues. V shed 5 bases and J shed 0 bases, with 11 bases lying between them. Germline V gene sequence: CDR1 MNHEY, CDR2 SMNVEV (reference sequence). The CDR3 DNA sequence: TGTGCCAGCAGTATGCGAGTCCTCTCCTACAATGAGCAGTTCTTC. This sequence encodes CASSMRVLSYNEQFF.

This clonotype has a handful of counts. The chain carries TRBV12-3 or TRBV12-4 and TRBJ1-1; D remains unclear. The CDR3 runs to 13 residues. Trimming took off 3 bases at V and 0 bases at J, with 5 bases between the two ends. The CDR3 DNA reads TGTGCCAGCAGTTTTGAGTTGAACACTGAAGCTTTCTTT. Translation: CASSFELNTEAFF.

The chain couples TRBV12-3 or TRBV12-4 to TRBJ2-5, with TRBD1 identical over 9 bases. The V gene end was trimmed by 6 bases and the J gene end by 3 bases; junction bases not matched to a gene: 8. The CDR3 covers 15 residues. The CDR3 nucleotides read TGTGCCAGCAGCTTACGCCGGGACAGGGAAGAGACCCAGTACTTC. This encodes CASSLRRDREETQYF.

The V gene is TRBV29-1, the J gene TRBJ1-2, with a tentative D call TRBD1 (5 bases). V gave up 3 bases and J gave up 0 bases, with 8 bases separating them. Germline CDR1 is SQVTM and CDR2 is ANQGSEA. The CDR3 is 13 residues long. The CDR3 is CSVEGGSNYGYTF. The CDR3 nucleotides read TGCAGCGTTGAGGGGGGATCTAACTATGGCTACACCTTC.

This clonotype was seen more than once but under ten times. The chain is built from TRBV25-1 and TRBJ2-1; D unresolved. In germline, CDR1 is MGHDK, CDR2 SYGVNS. V lost 1 base and J lost 4, with 5 bases in between. The CDR3 is made up of 13 amino acids. CDR3 sequence reads: CASSESPYNEQFF. DNA of the CDR3: TGTGCCAGCAGTGAATCCCCTTACAATGAGCAGTTCTTC.

The table lists this clonotype with a few counts. This rearrangement joins TRBV9 to TRBJ2-5; 8 bases fit TRBD2. The junction had 9 bases not matched to a gene; V was cut back by 0 bases and J by 8 bases. The length of the CDR3 is 15 residues. CDR1 and CDR2 from the germline V gene are SGDLS and YYNGEE. Written as DNA, the CDR3 is TGTGCCAGCAGCGTAGGTGGAGCGGGGGACCGAACCCAGTACTTC. Protein product: CASSVGGAGDRTQYF.

The rearrangement joins TRBV14 to TRBJ2-1; 10 bases agree with TRBD2. CDR1 and CDR2 from the germline V gene are SGHDN and FVKESK. With 2 bases clipped from V and 7 bases from J, the junction kept 8 bases outside the gene matches. The CDR3 sequence is 16 residues long. This CDR3 reads CASSQRLAGAGNEQFF. The CDR3 nucleotides read TGTGCCAGCAGCCAAAGGCTAGCGGGAGCAGGGAATGAGCAGTTCTTC.

This clonotype has only a few counts. V is TRBV30 and J is TRBJ2-3; D unclear. Germline V gives CDR1 GTSNPN, CDR2 SVGIG (reference sequence). Trimming pared 3 bases from V and 3 bases from J, leaving 10 bases between. The CDR3 runs to 13 residues. CDR3 sequence (DNA): TGTGCCTGGAGACAAACAGTAACAGATACGCAGTATTTT. Amino acid sequence: CAWRQTVTDTQYF.

There are a few counts of this clonotype. The gene calls are TRBV7-9 and TRBJ2-3, with D uncertain. The CDR3 has 14 amino acids. Germline V gene lookup returns CDR1 SEHNR and CDR2 FQNEAQ (reference sequence). The germline V and J ends were trimmed by 5 bases and 4 bases, with 13 bases remaining between them. Here the CDR3 reads CASSIAGLSDTQYF. The CDR3 DNA sequence: TGTGCCAGCAGCATCGCAGGCCTTTCAGATACGCAGTATTTT.

This clonotype was seen more than once but under ten times. The rearrangement uses TRBV6-2 or TRBV6-3 and TRBJ1-2; 7 positions agree with TRBD1. V dropped 6 bases and J dropped 8; count of bases not matched to a gene: 12. CDR1 MNHEY and CDR2 SVGEGT come from the germline V gene. This CDR3 is 14 amino acids long. As DNA, the CDR3 is TGTGCCAGCAGCTTCTCCGTAGACAGGGTCGGCTACACCTTC. As protein: CASSFSVDRVGYTF.

This clonotype was recorded a few times. The chain uses TRBV20-1 and TRBJ2-3; no clear D. This CDR3 is 13 amino acids long. V shed 6 bases and J shed 0 bases, with 10 bases lying between them. CDR1 and CDR2 from the germline V gene are DFQATT and SNEGSKA (reference sequence). The CDR3 DNA reads TGCAGTGCCGAAATTCTGAGCACAGATACGCAGTATTTT. This translates into CSAEILSTDTQYF.

This rearrangement joins TRBV7-9 to TRBJ2-5; D not certain. Per germline, CDR1 SEHNR and CDR2 FQNEAQ (reference sequence). The CDR3 contains 14 residues. V was shortened by 2 bases and J by 2 bases, with 9 bases between the two germline ends. This chain's CDR3 is CASSLSYTQETQYF. The DNA of the CDR3 is TGTGCCAGCAGCTTAAGCTACACACAAGAGACCCAGTACTTC.

This clonotype was seen at least ten times. The chain is built from TRBV20-1 and TRBJ2-1; TRBD1 or TRBD2 may be the D gene (5 bases each). The length of the CDR3 is 14 residues. CDR1 and CDR2 from the germline V gene are DFQATT and SNEGSKA (reference sequence). The ends were cut back, 5 bases at V and 7 bases at J, with 18 bases in the middle. The CDR3 DNA follows: TGCAGTGCTCCCTCGGGGCGAGCGCCGAATGAGCAGTTCTTC. It is translated as CSAPSGRAPNEQFF.

This clonotype occurred a few times. The gene calls are TRBV7-9 and TRBJ2-5; D is unresolved. Trimming took 5 bases from V and 2 from J, leaving 21 bases between them. The CDR3 sequence is 17 residues long. Germline CDR1 SEHNR, CDR2 FQNEAQ (reference sequence). The CDR3 DNA is TGTGCCAGCAGCCAGAGTTTGGGCGCAACCAGTCAAGAGACCCAGTACTTC. This translates into CASSQSLGATSQETQYF.

This clonotype appeared many times. The chain recombines TRBV6-5 with TRBJ2-4; D unclear. Germline values: CDR1 MNHEY, CDR2 SVGAGI. Between the trimmed V and J ends, which lost 0 bases and 6 bases, there was a span of 15 bases. The CDR3 has 16 amino acids. The CDR3 spells CASSYSIGPTINIQYF. The DNA of the CDR3 is TGTGCCAGCAGTTACTCGATAGGCCCAACAATAAACATTCAGTACTTC.

This clonotype was seen only a few times. The chain joins TRBV10-3 to TRBJ2-3, with D maybe TRBD1 (5 bases). V dropped 0 bases and J dropped 4 bases, with 8 bases sitting between them. This CDR3 has 14 residues. Germline CDR1 ENHRY, CDR2 SYGVKD. In DNA form, the CDR3 reads TGTGCCATCAGTGAGTCTGGGGCGGCAGATACGCAGTATTTT. Protein product: CAISESGAADTQYF.

The rearrangement uses TRBV7-3 and TRBJ1-5; D is unresolved. Trimming removed 3 bases from V and 0 bases from J, with 12 bases in between. The CDR3 consists of 16 residues. CDR1 is SGHTA, CDR2 FQGTGA, per germline. The CDR3: CASSLVKRYSNQPQHF. The CDR3 bases are TGTGCCAGCAGCTTGGTCAAGAGATATAGCAATCAGCCCCAGCATTTT. Complete variable domain (other parts from reference TRBV7-3 and TRBJ1-5): GAGVSQTPSNKVTEKGKYVELRCDPISGHTALYWYRQSLGQGPEFLIYFQGTGAADDSGLPNDRFFAVRPEGSVSTLKIQRTERGDSAVYLCASSLVKRYSNQPQHFGDGTRLSIL.